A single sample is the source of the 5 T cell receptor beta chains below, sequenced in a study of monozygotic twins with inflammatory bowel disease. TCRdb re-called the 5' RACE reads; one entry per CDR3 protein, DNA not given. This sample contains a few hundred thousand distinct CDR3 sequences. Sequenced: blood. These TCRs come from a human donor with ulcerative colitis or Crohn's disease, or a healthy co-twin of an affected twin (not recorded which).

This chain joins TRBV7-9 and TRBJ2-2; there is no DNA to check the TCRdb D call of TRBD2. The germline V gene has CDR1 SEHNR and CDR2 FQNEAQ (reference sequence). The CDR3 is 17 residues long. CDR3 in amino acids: CASASFRDLSNTGELFF.

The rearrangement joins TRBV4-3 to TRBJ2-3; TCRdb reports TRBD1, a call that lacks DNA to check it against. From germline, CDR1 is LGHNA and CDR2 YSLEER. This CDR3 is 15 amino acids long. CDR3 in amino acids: CASSQDKQGTDTQYF.

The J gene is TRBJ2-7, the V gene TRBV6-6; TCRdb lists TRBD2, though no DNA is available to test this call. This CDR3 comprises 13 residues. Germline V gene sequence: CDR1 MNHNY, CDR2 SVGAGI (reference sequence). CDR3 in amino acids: CASSSSPDGEQYF.

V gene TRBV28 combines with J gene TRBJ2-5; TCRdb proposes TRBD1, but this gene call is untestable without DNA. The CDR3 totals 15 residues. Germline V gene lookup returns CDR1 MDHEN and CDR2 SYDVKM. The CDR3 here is CASTLQGAGQETQYF.

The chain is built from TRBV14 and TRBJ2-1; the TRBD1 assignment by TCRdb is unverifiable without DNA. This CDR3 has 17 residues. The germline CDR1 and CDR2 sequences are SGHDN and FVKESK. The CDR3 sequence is CASSQDFWGGLYNEQFF.